This entry describes one T cell receptor (beta chain). This entry is derived from a study of blood T cell repertoires in COVID-19. Repertoires were generated with immunoSEQ multiplex PCR, while TCRdb's copy carries only in-frame clones and drops some. The data contain about 310,000 clones, roughly 86% of them seen just once; the ten biggest clones take up over 8.5%. CDR1 and CDR2 (germline): SGHRS, YFSETQ. The CDR3 loop spans 14 amino acids. Trimming left V 0 bases short and J 4 bases short, with 10 bases between. The specimen sequenced was PBMCs or T cells enriched from blood (not recorded which). The J gene is TRBJ1-1, the V gene TRBV5-1; D remains ambiguous. The TCR comes from a woman in her 30s who had recovered from COVID-19. CDR3 loop: CASSLGHSFTEAFF. In nucleotides, the CDR3 is TGCGCCAGCAGCTTGGGACACAGCTTCACTGAAGCTTTCTTT.